This T cell receptor beta chain was sequenced for a study of beta chain features in type 1 diabetes. Study-level results: Cells carrying high TCR expression could end up over-represented when cDNA is sequenced. The similarity of naive, central memory and Treg TCRB repertoires appeared greater among patients than among healthy donors. Patients with type 1 diabetes showed fewer VDJ junction insertions and more deletions.

Expressed TCRB transcripts were sequenced, since all the RNA that had been isolated was reverse transcribed. It was found that naive, central memory and regulatory T cell samples averaged approximately 3.6 million reads. Sequencing used immunoSEQ multiplex PCR; TCRdb keeps in-frame clones, though not all of them. Of hundreds of thousands of clones in the sample, around 30% were seen once. The CDR3 is 14 amino acids. Germline CDR1 and CDR2: KGHSH and LQKENI. The V gene lost 3 bases and the J gene lost 6 bases, with 15 bases spanning the gap. Comment on this clone: Its target is not known.

Sequencing was performed on naive CD4+ T cells from blood. The chain is built from TRBV18 and TRBJ2-7, with D unclear. This clonotype was obtained from a man aged 18 to 30 in good health. The CDR3 reads CASSPGGLVSEQYF. In DNA form, the CDR3 reads TGTGCCAGCTCACCTGGCGGCCTAGTTAGCGAGCAGTACTTC.